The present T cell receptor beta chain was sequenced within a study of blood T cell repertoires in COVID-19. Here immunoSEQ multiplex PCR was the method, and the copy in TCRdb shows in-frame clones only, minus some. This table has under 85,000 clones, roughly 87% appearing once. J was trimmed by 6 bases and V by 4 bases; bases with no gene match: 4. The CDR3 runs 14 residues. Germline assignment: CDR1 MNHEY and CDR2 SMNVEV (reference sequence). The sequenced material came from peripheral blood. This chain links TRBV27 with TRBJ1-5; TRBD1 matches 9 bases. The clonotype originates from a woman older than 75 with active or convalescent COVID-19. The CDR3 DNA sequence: TGTGCCAGCAGTTCCTACAGGGGGCTTCAGCCCCAGCATTTT. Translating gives CASSSYRGLQPQHF.